This T cell receptor (beta chain) was captured in a study of shared clonotypes between healthy human individuals. Sequencing used immunoSEQ multiplex PCR; TCRdb keeps in-frame clones, though not all of them. The sample has about 1.9 million clones; roughly 93% are singletons. Losses at the gene ends were 3 bases for V and 1 base for J; bases not matched to a gene: 3. CDR3 length equals 15 residues. Germline CDR1 and CDR2: SGDLS and YYNGEE. Terminally differentiated effector memory CD45RA+ cells were excluded by CCR7 positive selection of CD45RO-negative cells. The chain carries TRBV9 and TRBJ2-3; 9 positions match TRBD1. The sequencing input was naive CD8+ T cells from PBMCs. The clonotype originates from a young man in good health. Some clones in this sample may be carry-over from other donors' samples. CDR3 loop: CASSADRGGTDTQYF. The CDR3 bases are TGTGCCAGCAGCGCCGACAGGGGGGGCACAGATACGCAGTATTTT.